Presented here are 21 T cell receptor beta chains from one specimen sequenced in a study of cytomegalovirus exposure and HLA in healthy donors. PCR used 60 Vbeta primers and 13 Jbeta primers. TCRdb's table, derived via immunoSEQ multiplex PCR, lists solely in-frame clones and lacks some. The sample lists roughly 150,000 clones, 82% seen once, with roughly 1.6% in the top ten. Sequenced sample: PBMCs. These receptors were obtained from a girl aged 5 to 17 in good health and CMV-seropositive.

V gene TRBV7-8 combines with J gene TRBJ2-7; 8 positions match TRBD2. After removal of 3 bases from V and 3 bases from J, the junction contained 7 bases not matched to a gene. Germline CDR1 is SGHVS and CDR2 is FQNEAQ. This CDR3 comprises 15 residues. The CDR3 DNA reads TGTGCCAGCAGCTTCTCGGGAGGGCCCATCTACGAGCAGTACTTC. Its translation is CASSFSGGPIYEQYF.

The chain is built from TRBV27 and TRBJ2-2, with 9 bases that match TRBD1. J was trimmed by 5 bases and V by 4 bases; bases with no gene match: 5. Germline V gene lookup returns CDR1 MNHEY and CDR2 SMNVEV (reference sequence). The CDR3 is 15 amino acids. In DNA form, the CDR3 reads TGTGCCAGCAGTTCAGCGACAGGGGGGACCGGGGAGCTGTTTTTT. As protein: CASSSATGGTGELFF.

This rearrangement joins TRBV29-1 to TRBJ1-2, with TRBD1 as a possible D gene (5 bases). The CDR3 extends over 13 amino acids. Germline V gives CDR1 SQVTM, CDR2 ANQGSEA. The CDR3 protein is CSGSQGSNYGYTF. CDR3 sequence (DNA): TGCAGTGGCTCTCAGGGATCTAACTATGGCTACACCTTC.

The chain links TRBV5-4 to TRBJ2-2; TRBD2 matches at 12 bases. J gave up 3 bases and V 4 bases, and 16 bases lay outside the gene matches. CDR1 is SGHNT, CDR2 YYREEE, per germline (reference sequence). This CDR3 has 20 residues. Written as DNA, the CDR3 is TGTGCCAGCAGCGGAATCCCGAGACTAGCGGGAGTAGGGGACACCGGGGAGCTGTTTTTT. Encoded protein: CASSGIPRLAGVGDTGELFF.

CDR3 amino acids: CSVEEGAFGDGYTF. CDR3 DNA sequence: TGCAGCGTTGAAGAGGGGGCCTTCGGCGATGGCTACACCTTC. This chain joins TRBV29-1 and TRBJ1-2; D may be TRBD1 (6 bases). This CDR3 region has 14 residues. Per the germline V gene, CDR1 is SQVTM and CDR2 is ANQGSEA. V shed 0 bases and J shed 6 bases, with 14 bases lying between them.

The chain employs TRBV18 and TRBJ1-1, with D perhaps matching TRBD1 (6 bases). Germline V lookup: CDR1 KGHSH, CDR2 LQKENI. The CDR3 runs 15 residues. Trimming stripped 3 bases from V and 1 base from J, with 12 bases between. CDR3 amino acids: CASSPLQGPNTEAFF. CDR3 coding DNA: TGTGCCAGCTCACCTCTACAGGGACCGAACACTGAAGCTTTCTTT.

The chain carries TRBV7-8 and TRBJ2-3; TRBD2 agrees at 7 bases. The CDR3 totals 15 residues. Per the germline V gene, CDR1 is SGHVS and CDR2 is FQNEAQ. V dropped 7 bases and J dropped 4; count of bases not matched to a gene: 11. The CDR3 region has the DNA TGTGCCAGCACTTCCACTAGCGAGTGGGCAGATACGCAGTATTTT. This codes for CASTSTSEWADTQYF.

The V gene is TRBV27, the J gene TRBJ2-1; 12 bases match TRBD2. Germline CDR1 reads MNHEY; CDR2 reads SMNVEV (reference sequence). The CDR3 has 16 residues. The V segment lost 5 bases and the J segment 6 bases; nucleotides outside the gene matches: 8. The CDR3: CASSASTSGSRNEQFF. CDR3 DNA sequence: TGTGCCAGCAGTGCGTCGACTAGCGGGAGCCGCAATGAGCAGTTCTTC.

J is TRBJ1-4 and V is TRBV5-1; D is unclear. The germline V and J ends were trimmed by 3 bases and 1 base, with 7 bases remaining between them. The germline V gene has CDR1 SGHRS and CDR2 YFSETQ. The CDR3 consists of 14 residues. DNA for the CDR3: TGCGCCAGCAGCTCGCTAGGAACTAATGAAAAACTGTTTTTT. Amino acids: CASSSLGTNEKLFF.

J is TRBJ1-1 and V is TRBV5-1; the D is unclear. Germline assignment: CDR1 SGHRS and CDR2 YFSETQ. Trimming pared 0 bases from V and 4 bases from J, leaving 4 bases between. The CDR3 sequence is 12 residues long. The CDR3 loop reads CASSLGPTEAFF. The CDR3 DNA follows: TGCGCCAGCAGCTTGGGGCCCACTGAAGCTTTCTTT.

As regards this clone: Relative to the germline gene, one junction end is altered; a read error may explain this. This chain links TRBV5-4 with TRBJ2-7, with TRBD2 identical over 11 bases. The germline V gene has CDR1 SGHNT and CDR2 YYREEE (reference sequence). The CDR3 consists of 15 residues. The CDR3: CASSLASSGRYGQYF. The CDR3 coding sequence is TGTGCCAGCAGCTTGGCGTCTAGCGGGAGGTACGGGCAGTACTTC.

The J gene is TRBJ2-2, the V gene TRBV5-4; D ambiguous. The germline V and J ends were trimmed by 0 bases and 0 bases, with 9 bases remaining between them. The germline V gene has CDR1 SGHNT and CDR2 YYREEE (reference sequence). This CDR3 comprises 16 residues. CDR3 amino acids: CASSLVPEANTGELFF. In DNA, the CDR3 is TGTGCCAGCAGCTTGGTACCAGAGGCGAACACCGGGGAGCTGTTTTTT. Together with reference TRBV5-4 and TRBJ2-2, the CDR3 gives the full variable domain: ETGVTQSPTHLIKTRGQQVTLRCSSQSGHNTVSWYQQALGQGPQFIFQYYREEENGRGNFPPRFSGLQFPNYSSELNVNALELDDSALYLCASSLVPEANTGELFFGEGSRLTVL.

This clone was found a few times. The chain combines TRBV4-1 with TRBJ1-5; no clear D gene. Trimming stripped 0 bases from V and 5 bases from J, with 8 bases between. From germline, CDR1 is MGHRA and CDR2 YSYEKL. This CDR3 spans 14 amino acids. CDR3 loop: CASSQEGSDQPQHF. The CDR3 bases are TGCGCCAGCAGCCAAGAGGGCTCTGATCAGCCCCAGCATTTT.

This sequence joins TRBV5-4 and TRBJ2-5; the D gene is possibly TRBD2 (6 bases). Trimming stripped 2 bases from V and 3 bases from J, with 11 bases between. There are 14 residues in the CDR3. Germline loops: CDR1 SGHNT, CDR2 YYREEE (reference sequence). The CDR3 is CASSLGGAEETQYF. The CDR3 DNA sequence: TGTGCCAGCAGCTTAGGAGGGGCCGAAGAGACCCAGTACTTC.

V and J are TRBV6-6 and TRBJ1-5; D uncertain. This CDR3 contains 13 residues. The V gene lost 4 bases and the J gene lost 4 bases, with 8 bases spanning the gap. Germline loops: CDR1 MNHNY, CDR2 SVGAGI (reference sequence). In nucleotides, the CDR3 is TGTGCCAGCAGTTTTGAGATTAATCAGCCCCAGCATTTT. Residues: CASSFEINQPQHF.

V and J are TRBV15 and TRBJ1-5; D is unclear. The CDR3 is made up of 13 amino acids. The germline V gene has CDR1 LNHNV and CDR2 YYDKDF (reference sequence). Trimming removed 3 bases at V and 9 bases at J, with 12 bases between. The CDR3 is CATSRRHGLPQHF. For the CDR3, the DNA is TGTGCCACCAGCAGGCGGCATGGTTTGCCCCAGCATTTT.

This clone appeared a single time. J is TRBJ1-1 and V is TRBV5-1, with 7 bases fitting TRBD1. CDR3 length equals 17 residues. Germline CDR1 reads SGHRS; CDR2 reads YFSETQ. V lost 0 bases and J lost 0; bases outside the gene matches: 8. The CDR3 spells CASSLAGSGTVNTEAFF. In DNA form, the CDR3 reads TGCGCCAGCAGCTTGGCCGGTTCCGGGACAGTGAACACTGAAGCTTTCTTT.

The chain recombines TRBV7-2 with TRBJ1-1, with 7 bases identical to TRBD1. CDR3 length: 17 residues. Germline assignment: CDR1 SGHTA and CDR2 FQGNSA. The V and J ends lost 0 bases and 7 bases, in that order; junction bases with no gene match: 14. The CDR3 sequence: CASSLAPPRGGSDEAFF. The CDR3 coding sequence is TGTGCCAGCAGCTTAGCCCCCCCAAGAGGGGGCAGCGATGAAGCTTTCTTT. The full variable domain, rest sourced from reference TRBV7-2 and TRBJ1-1, is GAGVSQSPSNKVTEKGKDVELRCDPISGHTALYWYRQSLGQGLEFLIYFQGNSAPDKSGLPSDRFSAERTGGSVSTLTIQRTQQEDSAVYLCASSLAPPRGGSDEAFFGQGTRLTVV.

The chain combines TRBV9 with TRBJ2-1, with 7 bases matching TRBD1. CDR1 is SGDLS and CDR2 is YYNGEE in the germline V gene. The CDR3 runs 18 residues. J was trimmed by 0 bases and V by 0 bases; bases with no gene match: 9. For the CDR3, the DNA is TGTGCCAGCAGCGTAGGGGCCCCGGGACAGATCTCCTACAATGAGCAGTTCTTC. Its translation is CASSVGAPGQISYNEQFF. Filled out from reference TRBV9 and TRBJ2-1, the complete variable domain reads DSGVTQTPKHLITATGQRVTLRCSPRSGDLSVYWYQQSLDQGLQFLIQYYNGEERAKGNILERFSAQQFPDLHSELNLSSLELGDSALYFCASSVGAPGQISYNEQFFGPGTRLTVL.

The chain joins TRBV10-3 to TRBJ2-1; D uncertain. This CDR3 is 11 amino acids long. CDR1 is ENHRY and CDR2 is SYGVKD in the germline V gene. V was trimmed by 3 bases and J by 9 bases, leaving 6 bases between them. The CDR3 DNA is TGTGCCATCAGTGACATCAGTGAGCAGTTCTTC. Protein product: CAISDISEQFF.

This clone was picked up a small number of times. The J gene is TRBJ1-4, the V gene TRBV7-2; TRBD1 matches at 9 bases. This CDR3 spans 15 amino acids. Germline V gene sequence: CDR1 SGHTA, CDR2 FQGNSA. After removal of 5 bases from V and 6 bases from J, the junction contained 7 bases not matched to a gene. In DNA form, the CDR3 reads TGTGCCAGCAGCCCACCGGGACAGGGTTATGAAAAACTGTTTTTT. Translating gives CASSPPGQGYEKLFF.